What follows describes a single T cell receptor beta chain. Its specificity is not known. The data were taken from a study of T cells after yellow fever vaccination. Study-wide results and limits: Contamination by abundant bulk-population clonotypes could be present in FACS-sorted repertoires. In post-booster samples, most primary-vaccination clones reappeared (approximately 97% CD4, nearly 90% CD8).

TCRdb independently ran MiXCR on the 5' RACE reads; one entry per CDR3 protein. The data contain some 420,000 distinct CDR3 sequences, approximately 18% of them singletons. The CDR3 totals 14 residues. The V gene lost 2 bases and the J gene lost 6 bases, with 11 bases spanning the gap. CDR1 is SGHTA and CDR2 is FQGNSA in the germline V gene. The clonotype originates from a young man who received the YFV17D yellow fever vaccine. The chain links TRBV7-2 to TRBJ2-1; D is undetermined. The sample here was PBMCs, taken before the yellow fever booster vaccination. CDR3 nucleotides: TGTGCCAGCAGCTTATCTAGATCCCCCAATGAGCAGTTCTTC. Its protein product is CASSLSRSPNEQFF.